These 7 T cell receptor beta chains were sequenced from one sample in a study of T-cell memory formation after mild COVID-19. TCRdb used MiXCR to reprocess the 5' RACE reads, holding one entry per CDR3 protein. The repertoire holds approximately 430,000 distinct CDR3 sequences, with about 22% as singletons. The sequencing sample was made of PBMCs or a T cell subset sorted from them (not recorded which). The receptors here all came from an adult woman who had mild COVID-19 (a few samples of this study predate the infection). Cell type and time point are not known.

This clonotype was counted ten times or more. The V and J genes are TRBV6-2 or TRBV6-3 and TRBJ2-7, with 7 bases fitting TRBD2. V lost 4 bases, J lost 2 bases, and 5 bases stayed unmatched. CDR3 length: 14 amino acids. The germline V gene has CDR1 MNHEY and CDR2 SVGEGT. Here the CDR3 DNA reads TGTGCCAGCAGTTCCCCTAGCGGCCCCTACGAGCAGTACTTC. This gives the protein CASSSPSGPYEQYF.

This clonotype was counted a few times. The chain links TRBV7-6 to TRBJ2-3, with 8 nucleotides matching TRBD2. The V segment lost 3 bases and the J segment 4 bases; nucleotides outside the gene matches: 6. This CDR3 contains 15 residues. Germline-derived CDR1 and CDR2 are SGHVS and FNYEAQ. CDR3 sequence reads: CASSFSLAGPDTQYF. In DNA form, the CDR3 reads TGTGCCAGCAGCTTTTCGCTAGCGGGCCCAGATACGCAGTATTTT.

This clonotype appeared a few times. Here the CDR3 reads CASSEVLAREYETQYF. Here the CDR3 DNA reads TGTGCCAGCAGTGAGGTTTTAGCGAGGGAGTACGAGACCCAGTACTTC. The V call is TRBV2, the J call TRBJ2-5, with D perhaps matching TRBD2 (5 bases). With 3 bases removed from V and 5 bases from J, the gap between germline ends came to 19 bases. Germline CDR1 is SNHLY and CDR2 is FYNNEI. The CDR3 extends over 16 amino acids.

The chain joins TRBV7-9 to TRBJ1-1; TRBD1 might be the D (5 bases). The V gene's germline CDR1 is SEHNR and CDR2 FQNEAQ (reference sequence). This CDR3 comprises 15 residues. The V gene lost 5 bases and the J gene lost 1 base, with 14 bases spanning the gap. In DNA form, the CDR3 reads TGTGCCAGCAGCCACTTAGGGGCAGCGAACACTGAAGCTTTCTTT. This translates into CASSHLGAANTEAFF.

This clonotype was detected only a few times. The CDR3 coding sequence is TGTGCCAGCAGTTACTCCACCGGGACAGGGGCCCACGAGCAGTACTTC. This encodes CASSYSTGTGAHEQYF. The J gene is TRBJ2-7, the V gene TRBV6-5, with 10 bases matching TRBD1. The CDR3 length is 16 residues. CDR1 and CDR2 (germline): MNHEY, SVGAGI. J gave up 5 bases and V 0 bases, and 7 bases lay outside the gene matches.

This rearrangement joins TRBV9 to TRBJ2-1; D ambiguous. V was trimmed by 0 bases and J by 3 bases, leaving 10 bases between them. The CDR3 is made up of 15 amino acids. Germline V CDR1 and CDR2: SGDLS, YYNGEE. The CDR3 region is CASSVDGFLYNEQFF. CDR3 in DNA: TGTGCCAGCAGCGTAGATGGATTCCTCTACAATGAGCAGTTCTTC. Looking up the rest from reference TRBV9 and TRBJ2-1 gives the full variable domain: DSGVTQTPKHLITATGQRVTLRCSPRSGDLSVYWYQQSLDQGLQFLIQYYNGEERAKGNILERFSAQQFPDLHSELNLSSLELGDSALYFCASSVDGFLYNEQFFGPGTRLTVL.

The DNA of the CDR3 is TGTGCCAGCAGCTCAAACAGCGGGGGACAGCCCCAGCATTTT. This encodes CASSSNSGGQPQHF. The chain couples TRBV7-9 to TRBJ1-5, with D possibly being TRBD1 (5 bases). Trimming cost V 4 bases and J 7 bases, with 14 bases left between them. This CDR3 has 14 residues. The germline gives CDR1 SEHNR, CDR2 FQNEAQ (reference sequence).